This T cell receptor (beta chain) was recorded in a study of shared clonotypes between healthy human individuals. Clones were read by immunoSEQ multiplex PCR, and TCRdb kept only the in-frame ones, dropping some. The table shows some 1 million clones, with about 76% occurring only once. CDR3 length: 13 residues. V was pared by 5 bases and J by 5 bases, with 10 bases between. In germline, CDR1 is LNHDA, CDR2 SQIVND (reference sequence). Sequencing was done on a sample of memory CD4+ T cells sorted from blood. Subset defined: CD45RA-negative fraction. The chain carries TRBV19 and TRBJ1-5; D uncertain. This sequence originates from a man aged 18 to 29 in good health. Written as DNA, the CDR3 is TGTGCCAGTAGTCCCCTGTGGGATCAGCCCCAGCATTTT. Amino acids: CASSPLWDQPQHF.